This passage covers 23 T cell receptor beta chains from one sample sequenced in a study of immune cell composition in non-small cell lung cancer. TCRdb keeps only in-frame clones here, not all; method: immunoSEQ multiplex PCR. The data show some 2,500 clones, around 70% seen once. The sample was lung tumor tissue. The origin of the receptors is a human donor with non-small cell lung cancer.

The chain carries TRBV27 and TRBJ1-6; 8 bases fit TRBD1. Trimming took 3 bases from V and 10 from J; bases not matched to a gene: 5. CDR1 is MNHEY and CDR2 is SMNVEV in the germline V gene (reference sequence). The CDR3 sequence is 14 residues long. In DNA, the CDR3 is TGTGCCAGCAGTTTGTGGACAGGGAGGTCACCCCTCCACTTT. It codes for CASSLWTGRSPLHF.

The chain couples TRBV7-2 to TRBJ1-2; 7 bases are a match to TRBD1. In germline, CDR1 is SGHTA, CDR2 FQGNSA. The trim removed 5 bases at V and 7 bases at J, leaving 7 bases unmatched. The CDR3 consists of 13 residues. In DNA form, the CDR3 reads TGTGCCAGCAGCGCGACAGGGATTATTGGCTACACCTTC. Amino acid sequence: CASSATGIIGYTF.

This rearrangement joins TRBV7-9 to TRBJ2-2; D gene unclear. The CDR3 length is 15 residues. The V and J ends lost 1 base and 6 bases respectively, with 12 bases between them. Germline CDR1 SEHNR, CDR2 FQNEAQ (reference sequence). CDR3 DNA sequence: TGTGCCAGCAGCTTAGTGGTTGGGCTGCCCGGGGAGCTGTTTTTT. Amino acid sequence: CASSLVVGLPGELFF.

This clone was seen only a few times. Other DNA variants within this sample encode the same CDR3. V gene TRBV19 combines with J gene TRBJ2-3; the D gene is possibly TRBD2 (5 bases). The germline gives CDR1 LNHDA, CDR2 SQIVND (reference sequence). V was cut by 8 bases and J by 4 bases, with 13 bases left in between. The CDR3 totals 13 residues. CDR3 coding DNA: TGTGCCAGTCGGGTGGCGGGCGCAGATACGCAGTATTTT. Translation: CASRVAGADTQYF.

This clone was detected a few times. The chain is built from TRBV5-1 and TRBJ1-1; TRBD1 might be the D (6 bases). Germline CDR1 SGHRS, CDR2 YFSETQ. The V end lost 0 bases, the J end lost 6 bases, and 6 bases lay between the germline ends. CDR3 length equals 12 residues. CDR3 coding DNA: TGCGCCAGCAGCTTGGAGGGGGCTGAAGCTTTCTTT. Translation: CASSLEGAEAFF.

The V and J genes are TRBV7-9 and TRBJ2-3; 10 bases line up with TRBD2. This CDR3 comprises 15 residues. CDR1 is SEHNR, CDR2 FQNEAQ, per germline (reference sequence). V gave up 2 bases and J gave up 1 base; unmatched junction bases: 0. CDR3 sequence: CASSLTSGGTDTQYF. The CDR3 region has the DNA TGTGCCAGCAGCTTAACTAGCGGGGGCACAGATACGCAGTATTTT.

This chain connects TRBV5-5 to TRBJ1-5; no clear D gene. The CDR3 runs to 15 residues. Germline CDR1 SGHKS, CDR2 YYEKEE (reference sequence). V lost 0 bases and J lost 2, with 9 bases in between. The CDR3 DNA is TGTGCCAGCAGCTTGGCCCCTGGGCGCAATCAGCCCCAGCATTTT. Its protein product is CASSLAPGRNQPQHF.

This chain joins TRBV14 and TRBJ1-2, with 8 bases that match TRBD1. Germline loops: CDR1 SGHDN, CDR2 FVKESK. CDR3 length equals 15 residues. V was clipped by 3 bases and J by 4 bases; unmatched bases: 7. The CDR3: CASSHRTGLSYGYTF. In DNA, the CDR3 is TGTGCCAGCAGCCACAGGACAGGGTTATCCTATGGCTACACCTTC.

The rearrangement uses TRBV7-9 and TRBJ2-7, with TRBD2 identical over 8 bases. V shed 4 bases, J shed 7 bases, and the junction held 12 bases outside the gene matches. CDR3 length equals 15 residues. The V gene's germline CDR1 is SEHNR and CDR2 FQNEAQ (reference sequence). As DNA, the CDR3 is TGTGCCAGCAGCTGGGAGGGCCAGGGCGGGAGGGAGCAGTACTTC. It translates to CASSWEGQGGREQYF.

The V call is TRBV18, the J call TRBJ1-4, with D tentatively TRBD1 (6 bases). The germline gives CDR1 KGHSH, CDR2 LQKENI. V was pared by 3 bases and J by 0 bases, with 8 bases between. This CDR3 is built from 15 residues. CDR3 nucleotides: TGTGCCAGCTCACCGGGGGCACCAACTAATGAAAAACTGTTTTTT. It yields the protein CASSPGAPTNEKLFF.

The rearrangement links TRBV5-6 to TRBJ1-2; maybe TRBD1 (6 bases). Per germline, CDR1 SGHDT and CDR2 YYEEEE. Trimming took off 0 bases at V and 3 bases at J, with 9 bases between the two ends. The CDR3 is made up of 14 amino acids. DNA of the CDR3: TGTGCCAGCAGCTTGGACAGGGTGGACTATGGCTACACCTTC. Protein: CASSLDRVDYGYTF.

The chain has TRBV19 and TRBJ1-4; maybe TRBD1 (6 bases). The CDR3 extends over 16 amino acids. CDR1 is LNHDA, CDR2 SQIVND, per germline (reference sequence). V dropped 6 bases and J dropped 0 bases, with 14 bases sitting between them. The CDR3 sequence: CASRQQGSATNEKLFF. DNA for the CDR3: TGTGCCAGTAGACAACAGGGATCGGCAACTAATGAAAAACTGTTTTTT.

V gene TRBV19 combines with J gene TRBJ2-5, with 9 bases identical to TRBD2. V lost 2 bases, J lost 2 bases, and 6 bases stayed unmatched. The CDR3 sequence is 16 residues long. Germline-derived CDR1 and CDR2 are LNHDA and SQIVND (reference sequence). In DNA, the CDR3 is TGTGCCAGTAGTATAATGAGCCTAGCGGGACAAGAGACCCAGTACTTC. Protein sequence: CASSIMSLAGQETQYF.

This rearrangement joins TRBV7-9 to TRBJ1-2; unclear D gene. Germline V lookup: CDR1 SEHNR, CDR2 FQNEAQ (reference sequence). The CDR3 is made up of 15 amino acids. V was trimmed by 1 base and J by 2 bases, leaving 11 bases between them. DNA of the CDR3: TGTGCCAGCAGCTTAGGAACAGCGGGAAACTATGGCTACACCTTC. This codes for CASSLGTAGNYGYTF.

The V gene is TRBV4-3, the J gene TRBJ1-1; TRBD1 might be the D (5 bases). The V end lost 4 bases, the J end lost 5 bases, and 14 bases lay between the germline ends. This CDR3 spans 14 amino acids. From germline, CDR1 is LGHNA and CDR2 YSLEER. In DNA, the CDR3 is TGCGCCAGCAGCCCCGGGACTTGGGGGACTGAAGCTTTCTTT. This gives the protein CASSPGTWGTEAFF.

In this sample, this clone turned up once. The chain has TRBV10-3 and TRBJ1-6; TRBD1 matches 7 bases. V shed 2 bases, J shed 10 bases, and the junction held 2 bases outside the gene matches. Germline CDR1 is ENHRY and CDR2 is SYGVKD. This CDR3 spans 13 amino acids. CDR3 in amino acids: CAISEDRESPLHF. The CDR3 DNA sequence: TGTGCCATCAGTGAGGACAGGGAATCACCCCTCCACTTT.

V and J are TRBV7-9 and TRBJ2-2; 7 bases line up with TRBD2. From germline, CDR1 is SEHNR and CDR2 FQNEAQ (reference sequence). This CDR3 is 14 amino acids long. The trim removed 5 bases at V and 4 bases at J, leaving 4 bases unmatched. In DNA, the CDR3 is TGTGCCAGCAGCAGCGGGACCACCACCGGGGAGCTGTTTTTT. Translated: CASSSGTTTGELFF.

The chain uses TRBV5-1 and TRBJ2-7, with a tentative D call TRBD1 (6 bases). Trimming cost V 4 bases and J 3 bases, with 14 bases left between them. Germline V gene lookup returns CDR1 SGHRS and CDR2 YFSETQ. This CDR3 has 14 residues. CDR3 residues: CASSLLPDSYEQYF. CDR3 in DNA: TGCGCCAGCAGCCTTTTGCCGGACAGCTACGAGCAGTACTTC.

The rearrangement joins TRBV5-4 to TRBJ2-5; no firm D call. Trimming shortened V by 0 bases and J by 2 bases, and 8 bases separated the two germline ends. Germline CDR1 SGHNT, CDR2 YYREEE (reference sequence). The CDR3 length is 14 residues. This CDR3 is CASSLVGAQETQYF. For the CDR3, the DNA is TGTGCCAGCAGCTTGGTGGGCGCACAAGAGACCCAGTACTTC.

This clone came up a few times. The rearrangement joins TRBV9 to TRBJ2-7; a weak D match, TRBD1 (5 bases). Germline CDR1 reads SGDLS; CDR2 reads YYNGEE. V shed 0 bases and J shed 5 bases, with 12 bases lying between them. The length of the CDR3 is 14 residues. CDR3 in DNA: TGTGCCAGCAGCGTAGGGGCAGGGTGGGACGAGCAGTACTTC. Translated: CASSVGAGWDEQYF.

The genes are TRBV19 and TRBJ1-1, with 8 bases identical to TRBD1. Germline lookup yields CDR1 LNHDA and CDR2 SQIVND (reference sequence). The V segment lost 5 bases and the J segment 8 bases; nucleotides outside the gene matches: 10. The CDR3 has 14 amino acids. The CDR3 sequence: CASSLGQGAVEAFF. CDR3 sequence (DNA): TGTGCCAGTAGTCTTGGACAGGGTGCTGTCGAAGCTTTCTTT.

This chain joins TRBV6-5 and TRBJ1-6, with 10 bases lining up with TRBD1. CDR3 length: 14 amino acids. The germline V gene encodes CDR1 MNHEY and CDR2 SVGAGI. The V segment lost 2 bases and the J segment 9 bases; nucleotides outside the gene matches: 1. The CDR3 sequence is CASSYGTGVSPLHF. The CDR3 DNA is TGTGCCAGCAGTTACGGGACAGGGGTTTCACCCCTCCACTTT.

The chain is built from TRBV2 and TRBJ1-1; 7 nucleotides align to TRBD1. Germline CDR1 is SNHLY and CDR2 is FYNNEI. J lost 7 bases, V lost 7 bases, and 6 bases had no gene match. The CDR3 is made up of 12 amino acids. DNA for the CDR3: TGTGCCAGCACCCGGGACAGACTTGAAGCTTTCTTT. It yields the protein CASTRDRLEAFF. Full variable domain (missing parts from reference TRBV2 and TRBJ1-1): EPEVTQTPSHQVTQMGQEVILRCVPISNHLYFYWYRQILGQKVEFLVSFYNNEISEKSEIFDDQFSVERPDGSNFTLKIRSTKLEDSAMYFCASTRDRLEAFFGQGTRLTVV.